One T cell receptor (beta chain) is described in this entry. These data come from a study of blood T cell repertoires in COVID-19. The overall study: PBMCs, B-cell-depleted T cells, or T cells were the source of the cDNA or gDNA that made up the material.

Sequencing used immunoSEQ multiplex PCR; TCRdb keeps in-frame clones, though not all of them. Among roughly 77,000 clones listed, about 80% were seen once. Germline V gene data show CDR1 as SGHVS and CDR2 as FNYEAQ. The CDR3 contains 15 residues. V dropped 1 base and J dropped 2; count of bases not matched to a gene: 4. This TCR was sampled from a woman in her seventies with acute or convalescent COVID-19. The sequenced material came from peripheral blood. The V and J genes are TRBV7-6 and TRBJ2-7, with 8 bases lining up with TRBD2. The CDR3 protein is CASSLVGGVPYEQYF. The DNA for the CDR3 is TGTGCCAGCAGCTTAGTCGGGGGGGTTCCCTACGAGCAGTACTTC.